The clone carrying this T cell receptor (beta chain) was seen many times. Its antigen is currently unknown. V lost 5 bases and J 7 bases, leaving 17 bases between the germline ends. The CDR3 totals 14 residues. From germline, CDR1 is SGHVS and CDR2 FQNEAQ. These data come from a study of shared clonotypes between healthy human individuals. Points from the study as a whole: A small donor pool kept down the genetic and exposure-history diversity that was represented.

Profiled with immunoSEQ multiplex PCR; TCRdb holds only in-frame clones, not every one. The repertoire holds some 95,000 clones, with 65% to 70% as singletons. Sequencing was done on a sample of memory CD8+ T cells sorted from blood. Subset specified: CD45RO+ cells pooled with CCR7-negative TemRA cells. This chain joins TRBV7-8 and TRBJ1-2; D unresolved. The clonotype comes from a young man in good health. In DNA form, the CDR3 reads TGTGCCAGCAGCCCCCGGACCGACGACGGTGGCTACACCTTC. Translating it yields CASSPRTDDGGYTF.